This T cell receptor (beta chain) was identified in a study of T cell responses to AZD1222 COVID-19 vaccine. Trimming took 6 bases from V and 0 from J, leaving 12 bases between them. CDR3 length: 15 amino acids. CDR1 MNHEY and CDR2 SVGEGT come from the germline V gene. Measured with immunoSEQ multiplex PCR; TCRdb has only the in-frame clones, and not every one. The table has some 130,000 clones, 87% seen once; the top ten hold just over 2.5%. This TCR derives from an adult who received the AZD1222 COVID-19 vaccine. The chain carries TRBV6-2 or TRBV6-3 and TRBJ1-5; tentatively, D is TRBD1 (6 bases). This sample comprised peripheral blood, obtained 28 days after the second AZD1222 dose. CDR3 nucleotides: TGTGCCAGCAGCCCAACCAGGGGTAGCAATCAGCCCCAGCATTTT. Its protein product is CASSPTRGSNQPQHF.